This paragraph reports one T cell receptor (beta chain). The repertoire was sequenced with immunoSEQ multiplex PCR; TCRdb's copy has only in-frame clones and lacks some. The sample holds 350,000 to 550,000 clones, approximately 92% seen once. Germline-derived CDR1 and CDR2 are MNHEY and SMNVEV (reference sequence). The CDR3 is 18 amino acids. The ends were cut back, 2 bases at V and 4 bases at J, with 21 bases in the middle. Adults between about 18 and 89 years of age took part from 20 to 25 US areas. Recovered participants had two consecutive negative NP/OP PCR tests, healthcare professional clearance, or symptom resolution. The data were obtained in a study of blood T cell repertoires in COVID-19.

The J gene is TRBJ2-1, the V gene TRBV27, with D perhaps matching TRBD2 (5 bases). Sample: PBMCs or T cells enriched from blood (not recorded which). The TCR was taken from a man between 25 and 39 years old who had recovered from COVID-19. In DNA form, the CDR3 reads TGTGCCAGCAGTTTAATCCCCCCCGGACTTGGGGTTTACAATGAGCAGTTCTTC. This codes for CASSLIPPGLGVYNEQFF.